This record concerns one T cell receptor (beta chain) sequence. The data originate from a study of CD8 T cells in Susac syndrome. The authors reverse transcribed roughly 0.5 to 1 ug RNA with random hexamers. It was immunoSEQ multiplex PCR that amplified TCR beta CDR3 across 54 Vbeta and 13 Jbeta. TCRdb re-analysed the immunoSEQ multiplex PCR reads in MiXCR, keeping a single row per CDR3 protein. The sample has roughly 110,000 distinct CDR3 sequences; about nine tenths are singletons. There are 13 residues in the CDR3. The germline V gene has CDR1 DFQATT and CDR2 SNEGSKA (reference sequence). V dropped 6 bases and J dropped 2; count of bases not matched to a gene: 7. CD8+ and CD4+ T cells from blood underwent TCR beta sequencing. While CD8+ and CD4+ T cells were isolated negatively, TEMRA cells were enriched by FACS.

Source material: CD4+ T cells from PBMCs. This receptor was taken from a human donor in good health. The chain links TRBV20-1 to TRBJ2-7, with 7 bases matching TRBD1. The DNA for the CDR3 is TGCAGTGCCAGACCCGGGACAGCCTACGAGCAGTACTTC. This gives the protein CSARPGTAYEQYF.